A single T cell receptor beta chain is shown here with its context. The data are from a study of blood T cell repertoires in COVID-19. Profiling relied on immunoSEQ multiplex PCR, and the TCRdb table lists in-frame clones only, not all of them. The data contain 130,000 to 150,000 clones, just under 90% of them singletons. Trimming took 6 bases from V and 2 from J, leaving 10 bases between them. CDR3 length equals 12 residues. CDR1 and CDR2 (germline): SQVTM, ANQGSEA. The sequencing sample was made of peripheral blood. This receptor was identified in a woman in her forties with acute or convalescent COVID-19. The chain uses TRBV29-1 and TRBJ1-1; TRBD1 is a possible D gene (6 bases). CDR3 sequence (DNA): TGCAGCGTCACAGGGTTCAACACTGAAGCTTTCTTT. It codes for CSVTGFNTEAFF.